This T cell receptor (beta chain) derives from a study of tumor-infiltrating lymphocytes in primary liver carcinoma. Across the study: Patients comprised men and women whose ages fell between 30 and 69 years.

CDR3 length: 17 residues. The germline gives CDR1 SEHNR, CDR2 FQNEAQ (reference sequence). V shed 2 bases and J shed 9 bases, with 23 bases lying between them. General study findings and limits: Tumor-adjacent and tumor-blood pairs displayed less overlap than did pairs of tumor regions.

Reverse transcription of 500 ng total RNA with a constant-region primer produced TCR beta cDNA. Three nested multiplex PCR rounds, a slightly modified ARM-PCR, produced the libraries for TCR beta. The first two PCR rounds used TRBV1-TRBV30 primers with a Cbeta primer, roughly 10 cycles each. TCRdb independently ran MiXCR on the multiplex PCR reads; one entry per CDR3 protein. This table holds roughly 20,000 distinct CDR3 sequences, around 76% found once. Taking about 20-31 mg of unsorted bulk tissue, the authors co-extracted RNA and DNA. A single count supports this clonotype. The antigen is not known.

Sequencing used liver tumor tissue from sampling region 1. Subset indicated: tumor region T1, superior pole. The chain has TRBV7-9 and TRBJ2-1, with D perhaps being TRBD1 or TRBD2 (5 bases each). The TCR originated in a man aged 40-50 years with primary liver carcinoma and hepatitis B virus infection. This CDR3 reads CASSLPYQGPKTIEQFF. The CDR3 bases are TGTGCCAGCAGCTTACCATATCAGGGACCTAAAACGATTGAGCAGTTCTTC.